These T cell receptor beta chains were read from a single sample in a study of response to subunit inactivated influenza vaccine. TCRdb re-called the RT-PCR reads through MiXCR, storing one row per CDR3 protein. This table holds about 700,000 distinct CDR3 sequences, about 14% found once. The specimen was PBMCs from blood, collected approximately 15 days before vaccination. The source of these receptors is a man aged 45 to 65 who received an inactivated influenza vaccine. Both conserved end residues are part of each CDR3. Each record gives: V gene, D gene, J gene, clone size, CDR3 DNA, CDR3 protein. The D gene is left open where the match is weak. Size is stated for part of the rows, as once, few or many counts, or as a class when the clone is expanded.

TRBV6-5	-	TRBJ2-5	-	TGTGCCAGCAGTTACTCGATTAGCCCGACGCGATTGGAGACCCAGTACTTC	CASSYSISPTRLETQYF
TRBV2	TRBD1	TRBJ1-4	-	TGTGCCAGCACTTCCGCAGGACAGGGGAATGAAAAACTGTTTTTT	CASTSAGQGNEKLFF
TRBV7-9	-	TRBJ2-2	few	TGTGCCAGCAGGGGCAGGGATAACACCGGGGAGCTGTTTTTT	CASRGRDNTGELFF
TRBV28	-	TRBJ2-1	-	TGTGCCAGCAGTTTAATGTCGAAGTTGACCTACAATGAGCAGTTCTTC	CASSLMSKLTYNEQFF
TRBV29-1	-	TRBJ1-1	many	TGCAGCGTTGAGGGTCAGGGGAACACTGAAGCTTTCTTT	CSVEGQGNTEAFF
TRBV27	-	TRBJ2-1	-	TGTGCCAGCAGTTCCCCTGAGCGGAGCTCCTACAATGAGCAGTTCTTC	CASSSPERSSYNEQFF
TRBV5-1	TRBD2	TRBJ2-7	-	TGCGCCAGCAGCTTGGGAAGCGGGGCGACCTACGAGCAGTACTTC	CASSLGSGATYEQYF
TRBV6-5	-	TRBJ2-7	few	TGTGCCAGCAGATACTTATCACGGGGACCGAATTCCTACGAGCAGTACTTC	CASRYLSRGPNSYEQYF
TRBV6-2/TRBV6-3	TRBD1	TRBJ2-7	few	TGTGCCAGCAGTTACGACAGGGGGCACGACGAGCAGTACTTC	CASSYDRGHDEQYF
TRBV2	-	TRBJ2-3	few	TGTGCCAGCAGTGACAGGAGGAGCCCAGATACGCAGTATTTT	CASSDRRSPDTQYF
TRBV4-1	-	TRBJ2-4	-	TGCGCCAGCAGCCAAGCACAGAAAAACATTCAGTACTTC	CASSQAQKNIQYF
TRBV12-3/TRBV12-4	-	TRBJ2-5	many	TGTGCCAGCAGTTTACACAGCCCACAAGAGACCCAGTACTTC	CASSLHSPQETQYF
TRBV4-2	TRBD1	TRBJ1-1	-	TGTGCCAGCAGCCAAGCCCGGACAGGGCATAAGTGTTTGAACACTGAAGCTTTCTTT	CASSQARTGHKCLNTEAFF